This T cell receptor (beta chain) was observed in a study of spatial heterogeneity in lung cancer. Study in general: Each time, sequencing found more beta-chain sequences than alpha-chain sequences.

The V end lost 1 base, the J end lost 7 bases, and 14 bases lay between the germline ends. This CDR3 comprises 14 residues. Looked up from germline, CDR1 is LGHDT and CDR2 is YNNKEL (reference sequence). TCRdb passed the 5' RACE reads through MiXCR, listing each CDR3 protein once. Among 40,000 or so distinct CDR3 sequences listed, just over 3% were seen once. This clonotype occurred many times. Sample time point: sample taken at primary tumor resection. Whole RNA came from tumor, nontumor lung or frozen PBMC and was sequenced without being sorted. This sequence joins TRBV3-1 and TRBJ2-7; tentatively, D is TRBD1 (5 bases). Source: normal lung tissue next to the tumor, taken at surgery. The source of this sequence is a male donor with early-stage non-small cell lung cancer. The CDR3 region is CASSQVTGPGEQYF. The DNA for the CDR3 is TGTGCCAGCAGCCAAGTTACAGGCCCCGGTGAGCAGTACTTC.